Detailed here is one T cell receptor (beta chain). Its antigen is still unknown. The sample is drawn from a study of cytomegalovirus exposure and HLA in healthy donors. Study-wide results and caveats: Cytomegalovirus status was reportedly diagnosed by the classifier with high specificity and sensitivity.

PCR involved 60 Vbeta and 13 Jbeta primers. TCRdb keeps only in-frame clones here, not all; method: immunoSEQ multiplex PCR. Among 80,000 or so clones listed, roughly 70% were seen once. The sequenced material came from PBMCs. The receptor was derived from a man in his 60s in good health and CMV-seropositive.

DNA for the CDR3: TGTGCCAGCAGCCTCGACAGGGACTACGAGCAGTACTTC. This encodes CASSLDRDYEQYF. The rearrangement uses TRBV16 and TRBJ2-7; 7 nucleotides agree with TRBD1. With V trimmed by 4 bases and J by 3 bases, 3 bases remained unmatched. Germline V gene data show CDR1 as KGHSY and CDR2 as FQNENV. The CDR3 runs 13 residues.